The clone carrying this T cell receptor beta chain has only a few counts. The target antigen is unknown. The record originates from a study of T cell repertoires in cytomegalovirus infection. As for the study in general: Well-studied HLA-B-restricted CMV epitopes were used in the study alongside recently identified HLA-C-restricted ones.

The length of the CDR3 is 17 residues. The V gene end was trimmed by 5 bases and the J gene end by 2 bases; junction bases not matched to a gene: 8. Using its own MiXCR run on the reads, TCRdb lists one record per CDR3 protein. The table includes about 900,000 distinct CDR3 sequences, around 30% detected once. The study, taken as a whole, reports: The cumulative frequency of public TCR beta families identified carriers of CMV plus the relevant HLA. HLA-C-restricted, CMV-specific TCR beta clonotypes were dominant ex vivo.

The V gene is TRBV12-3 or TRBV12-4, the J gene TRBJ2-1, with 11 bases fitting TRBD2. The sequence was collected from a human donor in good health (CMV status not recorded). Some clones in this sample may be carry-over from other donors' samples. The specimen comprised cultured CD8+ T cells from PBMCs, sampled from culture after CMV antigen stimulation. Here the CDR3 DNA reads TGTGCCAGCAGTAAGAAGCTAGCGGGGGGTACCTACAATGAGCAGTTCTTC. This sequence encodes CASSKKLAGGTYNEQFF.